This T cell receptor beta chain was found in a study of cytomegalovirus exposure and HLA in healthy donors. Trimming cost V 3 bases and J 4 bases; bases outside gene matches: 13. Germline V gives CDR1 SNHLY, CDR2 FYNNEI. This CDR3 spans 18 amino acids. In the case of this clone: Its matching antigen is unknown.

Likely unrecorded immune exposures existed in these nominally healthy donors. General study findings and limits: Another analysis was done later, and it associated 15,000 or so TCR beta sequences with HLA alleles at 0.05 false discovery rate.

Researchers ran the PCR with 60 Vbeta and 13 Jbeta primers. Profiling relied on immunoSEQ multiplex PCR, and the TCRdb table lists in-frame clones only, not all of them. Here the sample spans tens of thousands of clones, over 60% being singletons. The chain joins TRBV2 to TRBJ2-1; the match to TRBD1 covers 9 bases. Sequencing was carried out using PBMCs. The receptor was derived from a woman in her 50s in good health and CMV-seronegative. CDR3 sequence: CASSERGTGPKWYNEQFF. The CDR3 DNA sequence: TGTGCCAGCAGTGAGAGGGGGACAGGGCCCAAATGGTACAATGAGCAGTTCTTC.